This T cell receptor beta chain was sequenced in a study of human T cells and chemical hapten exposure. This clonotype was found many times. CDR3 length: 14 amino acids. Time point: patch test 2, 6 weeks after DPC sensitization. The treatment is: therapeutic diphenylcyclopropenone sensitization with weekly scalp DPC. The study's library attached unique molecular identifiers to single cDNA molecules. One entry per CDR3 protein, called by TCRdb with MiXCR from the RACE reads. The sample yields some 42,000 distinct CDR3 sequences, just under 9% seen once. The clonotype originates from a woman aged 35 to 49 with alopecia areata. Some clones in this sample may be carry-over from other donors' samples. The sequencing here drew on whole blood, taken in connection with sensitization to the hapten diphenylcyclopropenone (DPC). The chain couples TRBV12-2 to TRBJ2-5; the table's D call, TRBD1, has no DNA check behind it. TRBV12-2 is a pseudogene segment. The CDR3 loop reads CASRIGTAQETQYF. The CDR3 DNA is TGTGCAAGTCGCATCGGGACGGCCCAAGAGACCCAGTACTTC.